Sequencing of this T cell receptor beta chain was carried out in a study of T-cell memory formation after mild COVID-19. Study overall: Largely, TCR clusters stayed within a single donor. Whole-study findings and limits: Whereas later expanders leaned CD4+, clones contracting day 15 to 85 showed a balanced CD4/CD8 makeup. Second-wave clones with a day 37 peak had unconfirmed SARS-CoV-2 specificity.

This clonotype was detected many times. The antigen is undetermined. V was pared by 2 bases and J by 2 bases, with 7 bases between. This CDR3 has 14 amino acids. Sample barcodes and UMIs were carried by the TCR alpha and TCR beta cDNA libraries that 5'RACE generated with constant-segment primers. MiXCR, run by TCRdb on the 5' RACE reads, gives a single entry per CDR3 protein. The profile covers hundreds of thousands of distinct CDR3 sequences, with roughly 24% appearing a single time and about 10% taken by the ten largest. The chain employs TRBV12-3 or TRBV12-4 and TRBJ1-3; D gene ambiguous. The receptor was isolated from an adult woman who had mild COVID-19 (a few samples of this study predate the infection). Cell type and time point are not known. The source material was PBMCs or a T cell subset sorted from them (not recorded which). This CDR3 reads CASSLSVAGNTIYF. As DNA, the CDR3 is TGTGCCAGCAGTTTATCAGTGGCTGGAAACACCATATATTTT.